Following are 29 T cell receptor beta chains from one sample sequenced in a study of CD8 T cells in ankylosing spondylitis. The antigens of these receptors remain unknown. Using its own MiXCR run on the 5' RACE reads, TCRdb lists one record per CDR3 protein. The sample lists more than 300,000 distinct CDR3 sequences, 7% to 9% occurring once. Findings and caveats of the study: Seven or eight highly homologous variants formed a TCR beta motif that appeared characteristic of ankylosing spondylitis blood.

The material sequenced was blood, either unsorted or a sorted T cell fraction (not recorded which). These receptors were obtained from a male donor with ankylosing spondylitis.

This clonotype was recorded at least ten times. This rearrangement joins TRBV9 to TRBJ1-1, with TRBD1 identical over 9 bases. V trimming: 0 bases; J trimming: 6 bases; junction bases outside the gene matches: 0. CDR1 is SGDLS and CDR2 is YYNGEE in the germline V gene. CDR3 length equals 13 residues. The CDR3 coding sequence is TGTGCCAGCAGCGTAGGGGACAGGGCTGAAGCTTTCTTT. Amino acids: CASSVGDRAEAFF.

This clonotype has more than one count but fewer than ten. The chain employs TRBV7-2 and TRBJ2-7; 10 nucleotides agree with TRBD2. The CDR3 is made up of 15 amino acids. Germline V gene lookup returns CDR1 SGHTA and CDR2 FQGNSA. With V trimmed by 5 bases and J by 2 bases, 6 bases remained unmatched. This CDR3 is CASSLSGRAAYEQYF. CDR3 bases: TGTGCCAGCAGCCTCAGCGGGAGGGCCGCCTACGAGCAGTACTTC.

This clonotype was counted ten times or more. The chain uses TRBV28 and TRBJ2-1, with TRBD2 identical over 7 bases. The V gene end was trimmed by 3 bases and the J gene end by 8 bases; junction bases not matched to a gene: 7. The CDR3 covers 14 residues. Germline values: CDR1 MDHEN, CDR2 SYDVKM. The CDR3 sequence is CASSLRWEGHEQFF. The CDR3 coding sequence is TGTGCCAGCAGTTTGCGGTGGGAGGGACATGAGCAGTTCTTC.

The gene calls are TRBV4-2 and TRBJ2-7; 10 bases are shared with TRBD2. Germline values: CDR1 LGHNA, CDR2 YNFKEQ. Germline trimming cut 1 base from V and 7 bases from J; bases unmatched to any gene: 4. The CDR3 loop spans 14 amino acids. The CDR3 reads CASSQVAGGVEQYF. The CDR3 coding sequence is TGTGCCAGCAGCCAAGTAGCGGGAGGCGTTGAGCAGTACTTC.

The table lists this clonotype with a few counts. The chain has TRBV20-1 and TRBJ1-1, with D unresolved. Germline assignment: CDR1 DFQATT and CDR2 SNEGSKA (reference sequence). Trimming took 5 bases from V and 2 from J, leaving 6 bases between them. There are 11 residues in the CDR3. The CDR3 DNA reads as TGCAGTGCTGTACCTAACACTGAAGCTTTCTTT. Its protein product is CSAVPNTEAFF.

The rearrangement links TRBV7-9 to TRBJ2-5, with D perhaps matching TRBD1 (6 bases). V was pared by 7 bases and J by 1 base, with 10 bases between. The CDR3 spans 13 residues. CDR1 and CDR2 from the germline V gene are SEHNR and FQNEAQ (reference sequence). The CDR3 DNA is TGTGCCAGCACCCGGACAGCCCAAGAGACCCAGTACTTC. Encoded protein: CASTRTAQETQYF.

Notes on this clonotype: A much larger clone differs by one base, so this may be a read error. CDR3 DNA sequence: TGCAGCGTCAGATGGGATTCACCCCTCCACTTT. Its translation is CSVRWDSPLHF. V usage is TRBV29-1 and J usage is TRBJ1-6; D is ambiguous. The CDR3 extends over 11 amino acids. Trimming stripped 6 bases from V and 8 bases from J, with 8 bases between. CDR1 is SQVTM and CDR2 is ANQGSEA in the germline V gene.

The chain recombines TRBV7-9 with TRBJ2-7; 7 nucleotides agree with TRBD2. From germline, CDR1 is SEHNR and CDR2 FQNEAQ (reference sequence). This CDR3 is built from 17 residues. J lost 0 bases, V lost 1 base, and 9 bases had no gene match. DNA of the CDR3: TGTGCCAGCAGCTTAGTTCGTTCCACTAGCGACTCCTACGAGCAGTACTTC. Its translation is CASSLVRSTSDSYEQYF.

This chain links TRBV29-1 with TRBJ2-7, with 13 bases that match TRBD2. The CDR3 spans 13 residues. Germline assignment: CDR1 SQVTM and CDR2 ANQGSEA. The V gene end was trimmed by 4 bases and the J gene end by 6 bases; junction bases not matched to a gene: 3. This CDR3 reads CSVGWTSGSEQYF. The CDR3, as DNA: TGCAGCGTTGGTTGGACTAGCGGGAGCGAGCAGTACTTC.

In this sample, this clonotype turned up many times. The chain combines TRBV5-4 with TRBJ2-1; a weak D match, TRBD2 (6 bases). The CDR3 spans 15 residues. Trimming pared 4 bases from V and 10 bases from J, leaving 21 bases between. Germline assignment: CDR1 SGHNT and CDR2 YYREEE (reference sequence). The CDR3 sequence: CASSRLGTPSIEQFF. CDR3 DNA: TGTGCCAGCAGCCGTCTGGGGACTCCGTCAATAGAGCAGTTCTTC.

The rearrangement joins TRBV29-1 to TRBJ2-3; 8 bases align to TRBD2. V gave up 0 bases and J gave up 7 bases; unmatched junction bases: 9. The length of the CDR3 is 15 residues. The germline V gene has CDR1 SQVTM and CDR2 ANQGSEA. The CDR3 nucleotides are TGCAGCGTTGAAGAACGGGAGGGCCGACCCTATACGCAGTATTTT. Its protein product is CSVEEREGRPYTQYF.

The CDR3 region has the DNA TGCAGCGTTGAGACAGGACTAGCTAACTATGGCTACACCTTC. Its translation is CSVETGLANYGYTF. The chain is built from TRBV29-1 and TRBJ1-2; TRBD1 might be the D (6 bases). The V gene's germline CDR1 is SQVTM and CDR2 ANQGSEA. The V end lost 3 bases, the J end lost 0 bases, and 11 bases lay between the germline ends. This CDR3 spans 14 amino acids.

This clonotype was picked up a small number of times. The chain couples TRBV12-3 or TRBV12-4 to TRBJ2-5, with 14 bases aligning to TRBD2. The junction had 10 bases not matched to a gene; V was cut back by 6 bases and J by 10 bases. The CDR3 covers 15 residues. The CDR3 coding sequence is TGTGCCAGCAGGGCGGGACTAGCGGGAGAGAGAAGCCAGTACTTC. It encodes CASRAGLAGERSQYF.

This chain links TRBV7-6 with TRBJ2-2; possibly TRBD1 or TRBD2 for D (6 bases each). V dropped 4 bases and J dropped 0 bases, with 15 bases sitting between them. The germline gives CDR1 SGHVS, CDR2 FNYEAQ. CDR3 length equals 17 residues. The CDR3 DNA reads TGTGCCAGCAGCTGGGATAGGGGGGAAGCGAACACCGGGGAGCTGTTTTTT. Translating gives CASSWDRGEANTGELFF.

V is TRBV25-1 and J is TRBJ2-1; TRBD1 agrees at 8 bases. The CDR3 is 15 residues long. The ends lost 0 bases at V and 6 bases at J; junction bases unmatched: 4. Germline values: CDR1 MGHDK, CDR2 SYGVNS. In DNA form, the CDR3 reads TGTGCCAGCAGTGAATACAGGGGGCATCGCAATGAGCAGTTCTTC. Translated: CASSEYRGHRNEQFF.

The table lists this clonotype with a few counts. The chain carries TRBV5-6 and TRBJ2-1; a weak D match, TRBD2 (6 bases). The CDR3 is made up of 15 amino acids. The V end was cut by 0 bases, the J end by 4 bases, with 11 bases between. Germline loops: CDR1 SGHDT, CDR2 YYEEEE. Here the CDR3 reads CASSLAGSGYNEQFF. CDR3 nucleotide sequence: TGTGCCAGCAGCTTGGCTGGTAGCGGATACAATGAGCAGTTCTTC. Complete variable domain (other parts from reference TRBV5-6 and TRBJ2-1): DAGVTQSPTHLIKTRGQQVTLRCSPKSGHDTVSWYQQALGQGPQFIFQYYEEEERQRGNFPDRFSGHQFPNYSSELNVNALLLGDSALYLCASSLAGSGYNEQFFGPGTRLTVL.

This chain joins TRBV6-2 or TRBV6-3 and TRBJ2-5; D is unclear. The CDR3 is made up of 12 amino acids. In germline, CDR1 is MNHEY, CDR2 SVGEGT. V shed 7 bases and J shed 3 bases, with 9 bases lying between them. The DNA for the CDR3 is TGTGCCAGCACCAAAAGGGAAGAGACCCAGTACTTC. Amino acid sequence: CASTKREETQYF.

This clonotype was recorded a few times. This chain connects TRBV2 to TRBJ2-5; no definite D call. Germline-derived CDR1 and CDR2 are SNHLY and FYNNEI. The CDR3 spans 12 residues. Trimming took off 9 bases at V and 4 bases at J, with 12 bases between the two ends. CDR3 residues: CARSTGGETQYF. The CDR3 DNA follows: TGTGCCAGGAGTACGGGTGGAGAGACCCAGTACTTC.

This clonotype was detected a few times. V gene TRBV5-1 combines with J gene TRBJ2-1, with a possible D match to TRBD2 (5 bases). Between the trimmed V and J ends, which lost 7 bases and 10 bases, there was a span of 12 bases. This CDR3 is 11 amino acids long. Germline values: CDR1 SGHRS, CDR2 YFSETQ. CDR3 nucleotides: TGCGCCAGCCGGGGAACTAGGGAGCAGTTCTTC. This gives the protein CASRGTREQFF. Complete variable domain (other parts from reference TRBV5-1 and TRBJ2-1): KAGVTQTPRYLIKTRGQQVTLSCSPISGHRSVSWYQQTPGQGLQFLFEYFSETQRNKGNFPGRFSGRQFSNSRSEMNVSTLELGDSALYLCASRGTREQFFGPGTRLTVL.

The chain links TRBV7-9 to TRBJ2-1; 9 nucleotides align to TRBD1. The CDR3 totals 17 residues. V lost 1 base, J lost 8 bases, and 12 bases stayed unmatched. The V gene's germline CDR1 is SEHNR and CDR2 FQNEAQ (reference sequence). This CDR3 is CASSLGRDRVLYHEQFF. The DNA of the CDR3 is TGTGCCAGCAGCTTAGGGAGGGACAGGGTACTTTACCATGAGCAGTTCTTC.

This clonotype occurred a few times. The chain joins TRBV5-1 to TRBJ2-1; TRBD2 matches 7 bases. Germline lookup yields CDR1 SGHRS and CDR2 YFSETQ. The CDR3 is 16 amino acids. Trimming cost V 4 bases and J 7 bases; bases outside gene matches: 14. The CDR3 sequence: CASSPPAGDLKNEQFF. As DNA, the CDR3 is TGCGCCAGCAGCCCGCCCGCGGGAGATCTCAAGAATGAGCAGTTCTTC.

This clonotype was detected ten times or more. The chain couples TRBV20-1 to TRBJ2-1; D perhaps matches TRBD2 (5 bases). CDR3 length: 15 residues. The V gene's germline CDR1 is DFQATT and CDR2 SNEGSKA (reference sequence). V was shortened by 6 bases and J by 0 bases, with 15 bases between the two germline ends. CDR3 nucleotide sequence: TGCAGTGCGTTCGGGGTGGGTAGCTCCTACAATGAGCAGTTCTTC. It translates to CSAFGVGSSYNEQFF.

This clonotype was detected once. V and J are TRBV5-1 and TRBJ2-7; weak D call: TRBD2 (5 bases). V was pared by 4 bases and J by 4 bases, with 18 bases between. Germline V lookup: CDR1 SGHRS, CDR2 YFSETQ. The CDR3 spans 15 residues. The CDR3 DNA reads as TGCGCCAGCAGCATAGGACTGCTGGGGAGATACGAGCAGTACTTC. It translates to CASSIGLLGRYEQYF.

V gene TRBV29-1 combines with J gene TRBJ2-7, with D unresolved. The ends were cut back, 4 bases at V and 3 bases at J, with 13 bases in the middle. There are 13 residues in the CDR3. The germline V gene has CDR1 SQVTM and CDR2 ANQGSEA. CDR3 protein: CSVGLPASYEQYF. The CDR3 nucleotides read TGCAGCGTTGGACTCCCGGCCAGCTACGAGCAGTACTTC.

The DNA of the CDR3 is TGTGCCAGCAGGCCTCAGGGTTTTAGCAATCAGCCCCAGCATTTT. The encoded protein is CASRPQGFSNQPQHF. The V and J genes are TRBV27 and TRBJ1-5, with a tentative D call TRBD1 (5 bases). CDR1 MNHEY and CDR2 SMNVEV come from the germline V gene (reference sequence). Trimming shortened V by 6 bases and J by 0 bases, and 12 bases separated the two germline ends. This CDR3 region has 15 residues.

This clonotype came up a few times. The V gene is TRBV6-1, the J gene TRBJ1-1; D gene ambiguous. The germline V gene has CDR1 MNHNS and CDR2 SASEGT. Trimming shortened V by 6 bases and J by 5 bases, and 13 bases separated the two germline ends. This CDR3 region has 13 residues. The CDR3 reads CASRVGGGTEAFF. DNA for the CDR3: TGTGCCAGCAGGGTCGGAGGAGGGACTGAAGCTTTCTTT.

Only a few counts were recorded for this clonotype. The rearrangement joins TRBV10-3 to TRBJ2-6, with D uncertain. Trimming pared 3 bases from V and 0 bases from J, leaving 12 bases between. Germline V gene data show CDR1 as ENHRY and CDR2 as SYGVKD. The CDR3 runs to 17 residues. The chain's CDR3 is CAISDLLRSSGANVLTF. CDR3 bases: TGTGCCATCAGTGACCTTTTGAGGAGCTCTGGGGCCAACGTCCTGACTTTC.

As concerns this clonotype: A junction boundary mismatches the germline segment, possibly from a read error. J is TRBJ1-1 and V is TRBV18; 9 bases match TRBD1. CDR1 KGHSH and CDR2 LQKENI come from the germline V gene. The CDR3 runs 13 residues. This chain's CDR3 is CASSPQGASEAFF. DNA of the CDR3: TGTGCCAGCTCTCCACAGGGGGCCTCAGAAGCTTTCTTT.

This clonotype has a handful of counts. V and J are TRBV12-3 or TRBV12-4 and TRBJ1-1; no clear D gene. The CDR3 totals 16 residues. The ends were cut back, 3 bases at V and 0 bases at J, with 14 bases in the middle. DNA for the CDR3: TGTGCCAGCAGTTTGGGCTATGGGCAGATGAACACTGAAGCTTTCTTT. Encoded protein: CASSLGYGQMNTEAFF.